Below are 22 T cell receptor beta chains sequenced from a single sample in a study of blood T cell repertoires in COVID-19. Produced via immunoSEQ multiplex PCR; TCRdb's table is partial and in-frame only. This sample carries about 120,000 clones, 75% to 90% of them seen once, and the ten largest clones take under 3%. The sequenced sample was peripheral blood. The receptors shown here come from a man under 40 with acute or convalescent COVID-19.

The J gene is TRBJ2-2, the V gene TRBV19; D is possibly TRBD1 (6 bases). Germline CDR1 is LNHDA and CDR2 is SQIVND (reference sequence). Trimming left V 11 bases short and J 0 bases short, with 10 bases between. The CDR3 is 13 residues long. The CDR3 nucleotides are TGTGCCTCCGGGACAACGAACACCGGGGAGCTGTTTTTT. The encoded protein is CASGTTNTGELFF.

The gene calls are TRBV6-5 and TRBJ2-2, with 12 bases matching TRBD2. V was pared by 6 bases and J by 11 bases, with 4 bases of the junction left unmatched. The length of the CDR3 is 13 residues. The V gene's germline CDR1 is MNHEY and CDR2 SVGAGI. The CDR3 sequence: CASRLTSGSELFF. The CDR3, as DNA: TGTGCCAGCAGGCTGACTAGCGGGAGTGAGCTGTTTTTT.

The CDR3 nucleotides read TGTGCCAGCAGTTCTCTGGGGACTAGCGGTGGCACAGATACGCAGTATTTT. Translating gives CASSSLGTSGGTDTQYF. The chain recombines TRBV27 with TRBJ2-3, with 11 bases matching TRBD2. Trimming removed 4 bases from V and 1 base from J; junction bases left unmatched: 7. Germline CDR1 and CDR2: MNHEY and SMNVEV (reference sequence). There are 17 residues in the CDR3.

The gene calls are TRBV6-4 and TRBJ1-4; no firm D call. Germline values: CDR1 MRHNA, CDR2 SNTAGT. The CDR3 extends over 15 amino acids. V was cut by 4 bases and J by 8 bases, with 17 bases left in between. The CDR3 protein is CASSVEVLLQEKLFF. CDR3 in DNA: TGTGCCAGCAGTGTTGAGGTCCTTTTACAAGAAAAACTGTTTTTT.

On this clone: Within the sample, other DNA sequences also encode this same CDR3. The chain joins TRBV9 to TRBJ2-1; 7 bases map to TRBD2. With V trimmed by 0 bases and J by 1 base, 1 base remained unmatched. There are 15 residues in the CDR3. CDR1 and CDR2 from the germline V gene are SGDLS and YYNGEE. This CDR3 is CASSVAGGSYNEQFF. The CDR3 DNA reads as TGTGCCAGCAGCGTAGCGGGAGGATCCTACAATGAGCAGTTCTTC. Complete variable domain (other parts from reference TRBV9 and TRBJ2-1): DSGVTQTPKHLITATGQRVTLRCSPRSGDLSVYWYQQSLDQGLQFLIQYYNGEERAKGNILERFSAQQFPDLHSELNLSSLELGDSALYFCASSVAGGSYNEQFFGPGTRLTVL.

The chain recombines TRBV6-4 with TRBJ1-1; no firm D call. Trimming left V 2 bases short and J 4 bases short, with 11 bases between. Germline CDR1 reads MRHNA; CDR2 reads SNTAGT. The CDR3 consists of 14 residues. CDR3 residues: CASSDVGPGTEAFF. The CDR3 DNA follows: TGTGCCAGCAGTGACGTGGGCCCCGGCACTGAAGCTTTCTTT.

For this clone: This same CDR3 is encoded by further DNA sequences in the sample. V usage is TRBV12-3 or TRBV12-4 and J usage is TRBJ1-1; the D gene is possibly TRBD1 (6 bases). V was trimmed by 3 bases and J by 5 bases, leaving 10 bases between them. The CDR3 consists of 13 residues. The CDR3 is CASSLGGRTEAFF. CDR3 DNA sequence: TGTGCCAGCAGTTTGGGGGGGCGTACTGAAGCTTTCTTT.

This chain connects TRBV23-1 to TRBJ1-4; 7 nucleotides line up with TRBD1. TRBV23-1 is designated an ORF whose function remains uncertain. After removal of 4 bases from V and 8 bases from J, the junction contained 4 bases not matched to a gene. This CDR3 is built from 13 residues. CDR3 DNA sequence: TGCGCCAGCAGTCTGCAGGGGGGAGAAAAACTGTTTTTT. Translated: CASSLQGGEKLFF.

CDR3 region: CASSQGGVNTIYF. CDR3 bases: TGTGCCAGCAGCCAAGGGGGGGTAAACACCATATATTTT. The gene calls are TRBV7-2 and TRBJ1-3, with TRBD1 as a possible D gene (6 bases). The ends were cut back, 5 bases at V and 6 bases at J, with 11 bases in the middle. Germline CDR1 is SGHTA and CDR2 is FQGNSA. This CDR3 has 13 amino acids.

The V gene is TRBV4-1, the J gene TRBJ1-2, with D perhaps matching TRBD1 (6 bases). Trimming stripped 7 bases from V and 1 base from J, with 13 bases between. The CDR3 is made up of 14 amino acids. Germline lookup yields CDR1 MGHRA and CDR2 YSYEKL. CDR3 nucleotides: TGCGCCAGCATCGCAAGGGGGGGTAACTATGGCTACACCTTC. Translated: CASIARGGNYGYTF.

In this sample, this clone turned up once. The V gene is TRBV30, the J gene TRBJ2-7; possible D gene TRBD2, 5 bases. V gave up 2 bases and J gave up 5 bases, with 13 bases separating them. The CDR3 loop spans 13 amino acids. Germline CDR1 is GTSNPN and CDR2 is SVGIG (reference sequence). The CDR3, as DNA: TGTGCCTGGAGTTCAGGACTCGGGGACGAGCAGTACTTC. Translation gives CAWSSGLGDEQYF.

The chain joins TRBV14 to TRBJ2-1; 11 positions match TRBD2. In germline, CDR1 is SGHDN, CDR2 FVKESK. V dropped 2 bases and J dropped 8; count of bases not matched to a gene: 11. The CDR3 extends over 17 amino acids. This CDR3 is CASSQLTSGRGSDEQFF. The CDR3 DNA reads as TGTGCCAGCAGCCAACTCACTAGCGGGAGAGGGTCCGATGAGCAGTTCTTC.

The chain employs TRBV4-1 and TRBJ2-5; 10 bases are a match to TRBD2. Germline V gives CDR1 MGHRA, CDR2 YSYEKL. There are 16 residues in the CDR3. Unmatched junction bases numbered 7, after V lost 1 base and J lost 5 bases. In DNA, the CDR3 is TGCGCCAGCAGCCAAGTTCTAGCGGGGGCTGGGGAGACCCAGTACTTC. The encoded protein is CASSQVLAGAGETQYF.

This sequence joins TRBV29-1 and TRBJ2-7, with 11 nucleotides matching TRBD1. V was clipped by 6 bases and J by 0 bases; unmatched bases: 13. The CDR3 is 17 residues long. Germline lookup yields CDR1 SQVTM and CDR2 ANQGSEA. The CDR3 sequence: CSVGDRGDRGRSYEQYF. The CDR3 nucleotides are TGCAGCGTGGGGGACAGGGGGGATAGGGGTCGCTCCTACGAGCAGTACTTC.

The CDR3 protein is CASSPDRGYGYTF. CDR3 coding DNA: TGTGCCAGCAGCCCGGACAGGGGTTATGGCTACACCTTC. The chain employs TRBV14 and TRBJ1-2; 9 positions agree with TRBD1. Germline V lookup: CDR1 SGHDN, CDR2 FVKESK. V lost 4 bases, J lost 5 bases, and 2 bases stayed unmatched. This CDR3 is 13 amino acids long.

The chain carries TRBV7-9 and TRBJ2-2; D is undetermined. Between the trimmed V and J ends, which lost 1 base and 0 bases, there was a span of 6 bases. In germline, CDR1 is SEHNR, CDR2 FQNEAQ (reference sequence). The CDR3 loop spans 15 amino acids. The DNA of the CDR3 is TGTGCCAGCAGCTTAGGGTCGGCGAACACCGGGGAGCTGTTTTTT. It encodes CASSLGSANTGELFF.

This clone was counted a few times. The chain joins TRBV4-1 to TRBJ2-1; tentative D call: TRBD2 (6 bases). Trimming took off 4 bases at V and 0 bases at J, with 16 bases between the two ends. Germline-derived CDR1 and CDR2 are MGHRA and YSYEKL. CDR3 length: 17 residues. The CDR3 DNA is TGCGCCAGCAGCCGGGATGCGGGACTCAGCTCCTACAATGAGCAGTTCTTC. It is translated as CASSRDAGLSSYNEQFF.

The chain has TRBV4-1 and TRBJ2-2; D might be TRBD1 (6 bases). V was clipped by 3 bases and J by 4 bases, with 12 bases between them. Germline CDR1 is MGHRA and CDR2 is YSYEKL. The CDR3 sequence is 15 residues long. The CDR3 DNA sequence: TGCGCCAGCAGCCAGAGTACAGGGTTCACCGGGGAGCTGTTTTTT. This translates into CASSQSTGFTGELFF.

The chain has TRBV3-1 (or the pseudogene TRBV3-2) and TRBJ1-3, with D possibly matching TRBD1 (6 bases). Trimming took 4 bases from V and 11 from J, leaving 12 bases between them. CDR3 length: 12 residues. From germline, CDR1 is LGHDT and CDR2 YNNKEL (reference sequence). The CDR3 protein is CASSPSQGSIYF. In nucleotides, the CDR3 is TGTGCCAGCAGCCCCTCACAGGGCTCCATATATTTT.

The V call is TRBV5-5, the J call TRBJ2-5; no clear D gene. Germline V lookup: CDR1 SGHKS, CDR2 YYEKEE (reference sequence). Trimming took 0 bases from V and 1 from J, leaving 10 bases between them. The CDR3 totals 15 residues. CDR3 in DNA: TGTGCCAGCAGCTTGGAGTCTTACACCCAAGAGACCCAGTACTTC. Its protein is CASSLESYTQETQYF.

The J gene is TRBJ1-2, the V gene TRBV5-1, with 12 nucleotides matching TRBD1. Germline V gene lookup returns CDR1 SGHRS and CDR2 YFSETQ. Trimming cost V 4 bases and J 4 bases; bases outside gene matches: 5. The CDR3 has 15 amino acids. The CDR3 is CASSNRDRGPYGYTF. As DNA, the CDR3 is TGCGCCAGCAGCAATCGGGACAGGGGGCCCTATGGCTACACCTTC.

The gene calls are TRBV15 and TRBJ1-1; 7 nucleotides align to TRBD1. This CDR3 is 15 amino acids long. Germline V lookup: CDR1 LNHNV, CDR2 YYDKDF (reference sequence). The V gene end was trimmed by 4 bases and the J gene end by 5 bases; junction bases not matched to a gene: 10. For the CDR3, the DNA is TGTGCCACCAGCACCATACAGGGGATTAGTACTGAAGCTTTCTTT. As protein: CATSTIQGISTEAFF.